The clone carrying this T cell receptor beta chain was counted ten times or more. Its antigen is not known. This record belongs to a study of regulatory T cells in long-lasting Graves disease. Points from the study as a whole: Favored usage of TRBV28, TRBJ1-2 and TRBJ2-5 was recorded in persistent disease.

The CDR3 spans 15 residues. V was shortened by 3 bases and J by 5 bases, with 16 bases between the two germline ends. Construction of the TCR beta libraries employed iRepertoire HTBI primers in conjunction with Arm-PCR of CDR3 regions. TCRdb independently ran MiXCR on the multiplex PCR reads; one entry per CDR3 protein. The sample yields 350,000 to 450,000 distinct CDR3 sequences, roughly 17% seen once. Time point given: newly diagnosed GD, antithyroid drugs for less than 3 months. The TCR library was made from RNA that had been extracted from PBMCs in TRIzol. The sample also formed part of further work on T cells in Graves' hyperthyroidism and ophthalmopathy. That investigation notes: Exclusions: uncontrolled infection, other autoimmune disease, pregnancy, lactation. Clinical symptoms, serum thyroxine, TRAb, thyroid ultrasound and orbital computed tomography established diagnosis.

The material was peripheral blood mononuclear cells (PBMCs), obtained at new diagnosis, from a patient treated with antithyroid drugs. The source is a man in his forties with Graves disease. The rearrangement uses TRBV12-3 or TRBV12-4 and TRBJ1-1; a weak D match, TRBD1 (5 bases). CDR3 sequence (DNA): TGTGCCAGCAGTTTTGGACGTCCCGGGGGGACTGAAGCTTTCTTT. Translated, it gives CASSFGRPGGTEAFF.